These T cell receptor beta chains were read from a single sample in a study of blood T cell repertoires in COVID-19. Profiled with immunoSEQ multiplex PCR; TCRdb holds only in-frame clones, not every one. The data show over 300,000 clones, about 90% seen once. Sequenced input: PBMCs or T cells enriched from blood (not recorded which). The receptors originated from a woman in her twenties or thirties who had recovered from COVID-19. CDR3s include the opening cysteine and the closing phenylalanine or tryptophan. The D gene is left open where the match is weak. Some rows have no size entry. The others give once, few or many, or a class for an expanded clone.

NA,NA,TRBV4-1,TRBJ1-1,CASSHGSIKRAFF,TGCGCCAGCAGCCACGGGTCGATCAAGAGAGCTTTCTTT
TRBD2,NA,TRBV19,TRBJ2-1,CASSIGSGGNYNEQFF,TGTGCCAGTAGTATTGGTAGCGGGGGGAACTACAATGAGCAGTTCTTC
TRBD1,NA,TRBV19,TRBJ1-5,CASSMWDRSNQPQHF,TGTGCCAGTAGTATGTGGGACAGAAGCAATCAGCCCCAGCATTTT
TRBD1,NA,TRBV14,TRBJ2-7,CASSPQGVTYEQYF,TGTGCCAGCAGCCCACAGGGGGTTACCTACGAGCAGTACTTC
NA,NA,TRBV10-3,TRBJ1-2,CAISEVQGQGGYTF,TGTGCCATCAGTGAGGTACAGGGCCAAGGGGGCTACACCTTC
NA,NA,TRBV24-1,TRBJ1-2,CATHPGGNTNYGYTF,TGTGCCACCCATCCTGGGGGGAACACTAACTATGGCTACACCTTC
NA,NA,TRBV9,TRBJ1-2,CASSGGQLGGYTF,TGTGCCAGCAGCGGGGGGCAGCTTGGAGGCTACACCTTC
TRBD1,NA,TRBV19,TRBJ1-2,CASSIPQGATTDGYTF,TGTGCCAGTAGTATCCCTCAGGGGGCAACCACGGATGGCTACACCTTC
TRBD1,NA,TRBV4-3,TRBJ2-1,CASSQAQGAGFNEQFF,TGCGCCAGCAGCCAAGCACAGGGGGCAGGTTTTAATGAGCAGTTCTTC
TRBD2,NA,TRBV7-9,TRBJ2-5,CASRPLTGGAETQYF,TGTGCCAGCAGACCCCTAACCGGGGGGGCGGAGACCCAGTACTTC
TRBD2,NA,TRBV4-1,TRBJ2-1,CASSGTRASGPGNEQFF,TGCGCCAGCAGCGGGACTCGGGCTAGCGGGCCCGGCAATGAGCAGTTCTTC
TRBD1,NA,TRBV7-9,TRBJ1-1,CASSSGQYTEAFF,TGTGCCAGCAGCTCGGGACAGTACACTGAAGCTTTCTTT
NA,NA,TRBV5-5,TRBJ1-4,CASSTGHLNEKLFF,TGTGCCAGCAGCACGGGACACCTTAATGAAAAACTGTTTTTT
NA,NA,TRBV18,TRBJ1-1,CASSPLAQGLNTEAFF,TGTGCCAGCTCACCTCTCGCACAGGGATTGAACACTGAAGCTTTCTTT
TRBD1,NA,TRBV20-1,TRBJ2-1,CSASLSGGLNEQFF,TGCAGTGCTAGTCTTTCAGGGGGCTTGAATGAGCAGTTCTTC
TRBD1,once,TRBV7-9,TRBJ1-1,CASSSTGTGGTEAFF,TGTGCCAGCAGCTCGACCGGGACAGGGGGCACTGAAGCTTTCTTT
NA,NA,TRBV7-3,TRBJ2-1,CASSLISTDYNEQFF,TGTGCCAGCAGCTTAATTTCGACAGACTACAATGAGCAGTTCTTC
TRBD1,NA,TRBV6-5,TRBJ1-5,CASSTGGGGQPQHF,TGTGCCAGCAGTACAGGGGGCGGTGGTCAGCCCCAGCATTTT
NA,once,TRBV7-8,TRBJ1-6,CASSGRGSGNSPLHF,TGTGCCAGCAGCGGACGGGGGTCGGGGAATTCACCCCTCCACTTT
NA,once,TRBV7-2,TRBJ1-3,CASSSQGNTIYF,TGTGCCAGCAGCTCCCAGGGTAACACCATATATTTT
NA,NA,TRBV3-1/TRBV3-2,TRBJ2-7,CASSQVQSYEQYF,TGTGCCAGCAGCCAAGTCCAATCCTACGAGCAGTACTTC
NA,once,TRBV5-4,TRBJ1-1,CASSLARGSTEAFF,TGTGCCAGCAGCTTGGCCAGGGGTAGCACTGAAGCTTTCTTT
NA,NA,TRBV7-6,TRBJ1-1,CASSWGRNTEAFF,TGTGCCAGCAGCTGGGGGCGAAACACTGAAGCTTTCTTT
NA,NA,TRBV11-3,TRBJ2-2,CASSPERPGELFF,TGTGCCAGCAGCCCCGAGAGGCCCGGGGAGCTGTTTTTT
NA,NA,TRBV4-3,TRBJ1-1,CASSQDRRTPLNTEAFF,TGCGCCAGCAGCCAAGATAGGCGGACTCCTCTGAACACTGAAGCTTTCTTT
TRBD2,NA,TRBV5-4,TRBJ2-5,CASSAGLAEETQYF,TGTGCCAGCAGCGCGGGACTAGCGGAAGAGACCCAGTACTTC
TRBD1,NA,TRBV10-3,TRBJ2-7,CATVGTGASYEQYF,TGTGCCACCGTCGGGACAGGGGCTTCCTACGAGCAGTACTTC
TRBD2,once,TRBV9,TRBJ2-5,CASSVGTSGDQETQYF,TGTGCCAGCAGCGTAGGCACTAGCGGGGACCAAGAGACCCAGTACTTC
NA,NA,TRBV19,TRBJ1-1,CASSITPLGGTNTEAFF,TGTGCCAGTAGTATAACCCCGTTGGGGGGTACGAACACTGAAGCTTTCTTT
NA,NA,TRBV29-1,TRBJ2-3,CSVESRVRGTDTQYF,TGCAGCGTTGAATCGAGGGTACGGGGCACAGATACGCAGTATTTT
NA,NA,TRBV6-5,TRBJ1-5,CASRMVLAGQPQHF,TGTGCCAGCAGAATGGTCCTGGCGGGGCAGCCCCAGCATTTT
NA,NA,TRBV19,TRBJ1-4,CASSALSTGEKLFF,TGTGCCAGTAGTGCCCTTTCAACAGGTGAAAAACTGTTTTTT
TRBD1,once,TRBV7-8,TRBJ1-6,CASSLGTGGWYSPLHF,TGTGCCAGCAGCTTAGGTACAGGGGGCTGGTATTCACCCCTCCACTTT
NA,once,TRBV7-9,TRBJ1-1,CASSLDSVNTEAFF,TGTGCCAGCAGCTTAGATTCCGTTAACACTGAAGCTTTCTTT
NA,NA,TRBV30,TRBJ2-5,CAWKKVGRQETQYF,TGTGCCTGGAAAAAAGTAGGCAGGCAAGAGACCCAGTACTTC
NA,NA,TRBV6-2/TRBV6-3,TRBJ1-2,CASSYQGEYYGYTF,TGTGCCAGCAGTTACCAAGGAGAGTACTATGGCTACACCTTC
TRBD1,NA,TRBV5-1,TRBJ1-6,CASSLVRRTGGVNSPLHF,TGCGCCAGCAGCTTGGTACGTCGGACAGGAGGGGTTAATTCACCCCTCCACTTT
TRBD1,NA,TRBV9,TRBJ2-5,CASSVDSGTGGRKTQYF,TGTGCCAGCAGCGTAGACTCTGGGACAGGGGGCAGGAAGACCCAGTACTTC
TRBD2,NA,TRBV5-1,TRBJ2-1,CASSLGGSGAHYNEQFF,TGCGCCAGCAGCTTGGGGGGTAGCGGGGCCCACTACAATGAGCAGTTCTTC
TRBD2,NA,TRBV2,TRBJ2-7,CASSELAGGTEQYF,TGTGCCAGCAGTGAACTAGCGGGGGGTACCGAGCAGTACTTC
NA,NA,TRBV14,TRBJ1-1,CASSQDNRAFF,TGTGCCAGCAGCCAAGATAACCGGGCTTTCTTT
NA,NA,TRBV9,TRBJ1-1,CASSAVVGTEAFF,TGTGCCAGCAGCGCGGTGGTCGGCACTGAAGCTTTCTTT
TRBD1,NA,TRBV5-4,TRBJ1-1,CASSPQTGVNTEAFF,TGTGCCAGCAGCCCACAGACAGGGGTGAACACTGAAGCTTTCTTT
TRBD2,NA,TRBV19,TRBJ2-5,CASRTSGGQETQYF,TGTGCCAGTAGGACTAGCGGGGGACAAGAGACCCAGTACTTC
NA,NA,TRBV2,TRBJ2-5,CASSRTRQETQYF,TGTGCCAGCAGCAGAACTAGACAAGAGACCCAGTACTTC
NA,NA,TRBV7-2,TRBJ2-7,CASSFGGRTYEQYF,TGTGCCAGCAGCTTTGGGGGCCGGACCTACGAGCAGTACTTC
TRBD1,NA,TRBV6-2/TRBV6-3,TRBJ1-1,CASSTRGQGGGIAFF,TGTGCCAGCAGCACACGCGGACAGGGCGGAGGGATAGCTTTCTTT
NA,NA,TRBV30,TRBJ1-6,CAWSVQGRRILGNNSPLHF,TGTGCCTGGAGTGTACAGGGACGCAGAATATTGGGGAATAATTCACCCCTCCACTTT
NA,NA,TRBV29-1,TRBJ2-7,CSVESAYEQYF,TGCAGCGTTGAGTCGGCCTACGAGCAGTACTTC
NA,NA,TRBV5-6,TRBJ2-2,CASSLAAGELFF,TGTGCCAGCAGCTTAGCGGCCGGGGAGCTGTTTTTT
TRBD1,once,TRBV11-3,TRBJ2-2,CASSYGQVNTGELFF,TGTGCCAGCAGCTACGGACAGGTGAACACCGGGGAGCTGTTTTTT
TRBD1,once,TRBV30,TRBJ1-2,CAWSVVRGRGYGYTF,TGTGCCTGGAGTGTAGTCAGGGGGCGCGGCTATGGCTACACCTTC
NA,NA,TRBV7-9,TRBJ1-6,CASSPAGGGIWSPLHF,TGTGCCAGCAGTCCCGCCGGGGGGGGGATTTGGTCACCCCTCCACTTT